This T cell receptor beta chain was captured by sequencing in a study of blood T cell repertoires in COVID-19. Overall study: COVID-19 samples collected from the United States, Italy and Spain covered acute and convalescent phases.

Cohorts were based on clinical histories the participants reported. Authors' analysis steps: Amplification with reference gene primers provided the estimates of nucleated cell counts. Method: immunoSEQ multiplex PCR; TCRdb's copy keeps in-frame clones and lacks some. That table is the source of V, J and clone size, and D and trimming were worked out from the DNA. The profile shows roughly 250,000 clones, around 86% of them singletons. With 3 bases removed from V and 1 base from J, the gap between germline ends came to 10 bases. Germline CDR1 and CDR2: SNHLY and FYNNEI. The CDR3 length is 15 residues. The chain joins TRBV2 to TRBJ1-3; D is unclear. This TCR was sampled from a woman between 45 and 60 years old who had recovered from COVID-19. Sequencing used PBMCs or T cells enriched from blood (not recorded which). CDR3 in DNA: TGTGCCAGCAGTGATAGAGGGATGTCTGGAAACACCATATATTTT. Protein: CASSDRGMSGNTIYF.